The sequence of this T cell receptor beta chain was determined in a study of T cell changes during pregnancy in multiple sclerosis. The germline gives CDR1 MDHEN, CDR2 SYDVKM. This CDR3 region has 17 residues. Trimming left V 2 bases short and J 5 bases short, with 21 bases between. Profiled with immunoSEQ multiplex PCR; TCRdb holds only in-frame clones, not every one. The table lists roughly 30,000 clones, approximately 90% of them singletons. The source material was CD4+ T cells from peripheral blood mononuclear cells, sampled in the first trimester of pregnancy. The TCR was taken from a female donor in good health, enrolled as a control in a pregnancy study. The chain couples TRBV28 to TRBJ1-2; D call uncertain. The CDR3 nucleotides read TGTGCCAGCAGTTTACTAGACCAGATCCCAGCCACGTATGGCTACACCTTC. It encodes CASSLLDQIPATYGYTF.